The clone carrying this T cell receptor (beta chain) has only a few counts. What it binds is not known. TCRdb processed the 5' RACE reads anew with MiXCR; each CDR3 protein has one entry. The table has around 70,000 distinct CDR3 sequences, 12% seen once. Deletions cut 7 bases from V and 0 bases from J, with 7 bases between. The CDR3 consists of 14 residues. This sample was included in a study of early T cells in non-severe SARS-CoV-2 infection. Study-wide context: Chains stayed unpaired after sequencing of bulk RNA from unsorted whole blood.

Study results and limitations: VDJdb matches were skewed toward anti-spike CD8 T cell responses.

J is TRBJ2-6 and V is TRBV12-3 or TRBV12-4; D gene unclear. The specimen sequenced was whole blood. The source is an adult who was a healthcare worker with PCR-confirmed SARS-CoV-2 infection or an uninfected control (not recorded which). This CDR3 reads CASTMVSGANVLTF. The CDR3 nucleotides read TGTGCCAGCACCATGGTCTCTGGGGCCAACGTCCTGACTTTC.